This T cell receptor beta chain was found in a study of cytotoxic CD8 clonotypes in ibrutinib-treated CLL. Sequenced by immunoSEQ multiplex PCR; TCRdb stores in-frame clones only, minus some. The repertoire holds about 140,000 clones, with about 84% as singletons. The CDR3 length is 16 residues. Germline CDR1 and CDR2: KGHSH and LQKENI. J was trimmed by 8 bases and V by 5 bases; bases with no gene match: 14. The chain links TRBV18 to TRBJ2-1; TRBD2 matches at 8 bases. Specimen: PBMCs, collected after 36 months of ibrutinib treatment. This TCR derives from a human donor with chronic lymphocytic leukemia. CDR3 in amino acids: CASSTTGTSSLDEQFF. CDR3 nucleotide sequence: TGTGCCAGCTCAACTACCGGGACTAGTTCCTTGGATGAGCAGTTCTTC.